The TCR beta chain under discussion was sequenced for a study of T-cell memory formation after mild COVID-19. MiXCR, run by TCRdb on the 5' RACE reads, gives a single entry per CDR3 protein. The table includes fewer than 30,000 distinct CDR3 sequences, roughly 12% detected once. This CDR3 spans 13 amino acids. Germline CDR1 MNHEY, CDR2 SMNVEV (reference sequence). The germline V and J ends were trimmed by 3 bases and 3 bases, with 9 bases remaining between them. What was sequenced was PBMCs or a T cell subset sorted from them (not recorded which). V and J are TRBV27 and TRBJ2-7; D is unclear. The receptor was derived from an adult woman who had mild COVID-19 (a few samples of this study predate the infection). Cell type and time point are not known. The CDR3 DNA reads TGTGCCAGCAGTTTGGGCATGTTCTACGAGCAGTACTTC. Encoded protein: CASSLGMFYEQYF.